This T cell receptor (beta chain) derives from a study of cytomegalovirus exposure and HLA in healthy donors. These donors, healthy bone marrow donors, were studied. J gave up 6 bases and V 4 bases, and 8 bases lay outside the gene matches. The length of the CDR3 is 15 residues. Germline assignment: CDR1 SGHNT and CDR2 YYREEE (reference sequence). With 60 Vbeta and 13 Jbeta primers, the PCR was carried out. Here immunoSEQ multiplex PCR was the method, and the copy in TCRdb shows in-frame clones only, minus some. The data hold some 200,000 clones, with over 65% observed a single time. In the case of this clone: Its antigen is currently unknown.

Findings of the study overall: Relative to the approximately 680-donor mean, N-insertions were reportedly fewer in an Asian-associated ancestry cluster in a later analysis.

This receptor was obtained from a woman in her sixties or seventies in good health and CMV-seropositive. The sequencing sample was made of PBMCs. This sequence joins TRBV5-4 and TRBJ2-2; 8 nucleotides agree with TRBD2. The CDR3 DNA reads TGTGCCAGCAGCCCCGGGAGGGGCCTACCCGGGGAGCTGTTTTTT. This encodes CASSPGRGLPGELFF.